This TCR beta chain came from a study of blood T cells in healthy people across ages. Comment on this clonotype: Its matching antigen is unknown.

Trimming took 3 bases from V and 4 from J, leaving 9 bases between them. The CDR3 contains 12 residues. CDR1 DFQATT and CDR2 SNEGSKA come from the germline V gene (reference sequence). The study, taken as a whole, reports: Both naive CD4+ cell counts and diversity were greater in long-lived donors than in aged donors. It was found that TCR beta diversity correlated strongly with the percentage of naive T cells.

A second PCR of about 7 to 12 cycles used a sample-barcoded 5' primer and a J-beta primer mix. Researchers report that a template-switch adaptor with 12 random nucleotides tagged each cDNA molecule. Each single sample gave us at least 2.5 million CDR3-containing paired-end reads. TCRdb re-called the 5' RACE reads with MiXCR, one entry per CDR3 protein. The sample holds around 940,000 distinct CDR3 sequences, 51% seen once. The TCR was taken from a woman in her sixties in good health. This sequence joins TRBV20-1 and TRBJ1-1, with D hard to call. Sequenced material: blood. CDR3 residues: CSASRQVTEAFF. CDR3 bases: TGCAGTGCTAGTCGGCAGGTCACTGAAGCTTTCTTT.